The 14 T cell receptor beta chains below come from one sample, sequenced in a study of T cells in Graves' hyperthyroidism and ophthalmopathy (dated by TCRdb to about 2019). To prepare the library, multiplex PCR was applied. The run used an Illumina HiSeq 2000. The TCR beta CDR3 regions were amplified from the RNA transcripts. The TCR CDR3 was subjected to a first round of RT-PCR using the HTBI primer set and the Qiagen OneStep RT-PCR kit. TCRdb took the public reads, trimmed them with fastp at Q25, ran MiXCR for clone calling and kept in-frame beta chains. Each record represents a unique CDR3 protein, reported with the most common genes and DNA among its rows. The sample table shows nearly 600,000 distinct CDR3 sequences, and approximately 14% are seen once. The ten largest clones represent roughly 5.7% of the sample. The sequencing sample was made of blood. The receptors were gathered from a woman in her 30s with Graves' hyperthyroidism that later progressed to Graves' ophthalmopathy.

In its sample, this clonotype was seen many times. V is TRBV6-2 or TRBV6-3 and J is TRBJ2-7; D not resolved. Germline lookup yields CDR1 MNHEY and CDR2 SVGEGT. The CDR3 is 16 residues long. Trimming took off 0 bases at V and 0 bases at J, with 12 bases between the two ends. The CDR3 region has the DNA TGTGCCAGCAGTTACTCGAAGACCGCTATCTCCTACGAGCAGTACTTC. Its translation is CASSYSKTAISYEQYF.

The chain recombines TRBV30 with TRBJ2-7, with 7 bases that match TRBD1. This CDR3 has 12 amino acids. Germline V lookup: CDR1 GTSNPN, CDR2 SVGIG (reference sequence). Trimming at V came to 4 bases and at J to 3 bases, leaving 3 bases not matched to a gene. The CDR3 loop reads CAWNRDSYEQYF. The CDR3, as DNA: TGTGCCTGGAATAGGGACAGCTACGAGCAGTACTTC.

Worth noting for this clonotype: The CDR3 end shows no conserved phenylalanine or tryptophan, and so a read error is likely. The chain combines TRBV12-3 or TRBV12-4 with TRBJ1-1; D might be TRBD1 (5 bases). Between the trimmed V and J ends, which lost 3 bases and 6 bases, there was a span of 14 bases. This CDR3 has 14 amino acids. The CDR3 region is CASSFREADAEAFS. The CDR3 DNA is TGTGCCAGCAGTTTCAGGGAAGCCGACGCTGAAGCTTTCTCT.

In its sample, this clonotype was seen many times. The chain links TRBV10-2 to TRBJ1-1; 9 bases agree with TRBD1. Germline loops: CDR1 WSHSY, CDR2 SAAADI. V lost 3 bases and J lost 4; bases outside the gene matches: 9. This CDR3 contains 16 residues. The CDR3 sequence: CASSEQGARRGTEAFF. CDR3 sequence (DNA): TGCGCCAGCAGTGAACAGGGGGCGCGTCGTGGCACTGAAGCTTTCTTT.

V and J are TRBV2 and TRBJ2-1, with 10 bases lining up with TRBD2. The ends lost 4 bases at V and 8 bases at J; junction bases unmatched: 8. The length of the CDR3 is 15 residues. Germline values: CDR1 SNHLY, CDR2 FYNNEI. In DNA form, the CDR3 reads TGTGCCAGCAGTGGCGCTAGCGGGAGTGGACATGAGCAGTTCTTC. It is translated as CASSGASGSGHEQFF. The full variable domain, its missing parts supplied by reference TRBV2 and TRBJ2-1, is EPEVTQTPSHQVTQMGQEVILRCVPISNHLYFYWYRQILGQKVEFLVSFYNNEISEKSEIFDDQFSVERPDGSNFTLKIRSTKLEDSAMYFCASSGASGSGHEQFFGPGTRLTVL.

This chain links TRBV15 with TRBJ1-1; no clear D gene. This CDR3 has 11 amino acids. Trimming took off 9 bases at V and 5 bases at J, with 10 bases between the two ends. Germline loops: CDR1 LNHNV, CDR2 YYDKDF (reference sequence). The CDR3 DNA is TGTGCCACAAGGCTGGATACTGAAGCTTTCTTT. Translated: CATRLDTEAFF.

As regards this clonotype: One end of the junction varies from germline; a read error may be responsible. The chain has TRBV6-1 and TRBJ1-1; D may be TRBD1 (5 bases). This CDR3 region has 15 residues. The germline gives CDR1 MNHNS, CDR2 SASEGT. The CDR3 spells CASREGRGSDTEAFF. The CDR3 nucleotides are TGTGCCAGCAGAGAAGGAAGGGGTTCGGACACTGAAGCTTTCTTT.

This clonotype was picked up many times. The J gene is TRBJ2-2, the V gene TRBV18; D uncertain. The V gene lost 6 bases and the J gene lost 9 bases, with 17 bases spanning the gap. CDR1 and CDR2 from the germline V gene are KGHSH and LQKENI. This CDR3 region has 14 residues. CDR3 sequence reads: CASSPVAAARELFF. The DNA for the CDR3 is TGTGCCAGCTCCCCCGTCGCTGCTGCAAGGGAGCTGTTTTTT.

The V and J genes are TRBV4-3 and TRBJ1-1, with TRBD1 as a possible D gene (5 bases). The V gene lost 6 bases and the J gene lost 6 bases, with 14 bases spanning the gap. Germline V gives CDR1 LGHNA, CDR2 YSLEER. The CDR3 loop spans 13 amino acids. The CDR3 spells CASSPLGAAEAFF. The CDR3 region has the DNA TGCGCCAGCAGTCCCCTTGGGGCGGCTGAAGCTTTCTTT.

This clonotype was seen more than once but under ten times. This chain connects TRBV7-2 to TRBJ2-7; D is possibly TRBD2 (6 bases). CDR1 is SGHTA and CDR2 is FQGNSA in the germline V gene. Between the trimmed V and J ends, which lost 0 bases and 0 bases, there was a span of 12 bases. The CDR3 is made up of 16 amino acids. This CDR3 is CASSLARSSASYEQYF. The CDR3 region has the DNA TGTGCCAGCAGCTTAGCGCGCTCTAGCGCCTCCTACGAGCAGTACTTC.

The sample holds many counts of this clonotype. The chain employs TRBV12-3 or TRBV12-4 and TRBJ1-3; TRBD1 might be the D (6 bases). The CDR3 loop spans 13 amino acids. V lost 7 bases and J 8 bases, leaving 15 bases between the germline ends. The DNA for the CDR3 is TGTGCCAGCACCCGAGGGGAGGGGGACACCATATATTTT. Protein: CASTRGEGDTIYF.

This clonotype was seen at least ten times. The gene calls are TRBV19 and TRBJ2-1; 14 bases map to TRBD2. Trimming cost V 2 bases and J 7 bases; bases outside gene matches: 4. CDR1 is LNHDA, CDR2 SQIVND, per germline (reference sequence). The CDR3 is 16 amino acids. DNA of the CDR3: TGTGCCAGTAGTATACCCGGACTAGCGGGAGGAAATGAGCAGTTCTTC. Translated, it gives CASSIPGLAGGNEQFF. The full variable domain, its missing parts supplied by reference TRBV19 and TRBJ2-1, is DGGITQSPKYLFRKEGQNVTLSCEQNLNHDAMYWYRQDPGQGLRLIYYSQIVNDFQKGDIAEGYSVSREKKESFPLTVTSAQKNPTAFYLCASSIPGLAGGNEQFFGPGTRLTVL.

This chain uses TRBV27 with TRBJ1-5; possibly TRBD1 for D (6 bases). Trimming pared 3 bases from V and 7 bases from J, leaving 13 bases between. Germline V CDR1 and CDR2: MNHEY, SMNVEV (reference sequence). The CDR3 length is 14 residues. CDR3 DNA sequence: TGTGCCAGCAGTTTTTCAGGGGCCCCCCAGCCCCAGCATTTT. Translated, it gives CASSFSGAPQPQHF.

This clonotype was picked up many times. This chain joins TRBV29-1 and TRBJ2-3, with 8 bases identical to TRBD2. V was pared by 6 bases and J by 2 bases, with 10 bases of the junction left unmatched. Looked up from germline, CDR1 is SQVTM and CDR2 is ANQGSEA. The CDR3 is 15 amino acids. The CDR3 sequence is CSVRGTSGSTDTQYF. The CDR3 nucleotides are TGCAGCGTGAGGGGTACTAGCGGATCCACAGATACGCAGTATTTT.